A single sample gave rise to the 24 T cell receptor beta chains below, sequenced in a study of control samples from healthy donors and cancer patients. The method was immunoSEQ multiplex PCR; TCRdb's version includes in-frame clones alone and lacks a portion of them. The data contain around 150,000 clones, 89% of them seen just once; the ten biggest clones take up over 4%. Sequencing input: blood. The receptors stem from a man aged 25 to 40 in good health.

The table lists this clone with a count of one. CDR3 region: CSASGGLQYF. The CDR3 DNA sequence: TGCAGTGCCTCGGGGGGCCTCCAGTATTTT. This chain links TRBV20-1 with TRBJ2-3, with D perhaps TRBD2 (7 bases). V lost 6 bases and J lost 12, with 13 bases in between. Per the germline V gene, CDR1 is DFQATT and CDR2 is SNEGSKA (reference sequence). The CDR3 totals 10 residues.

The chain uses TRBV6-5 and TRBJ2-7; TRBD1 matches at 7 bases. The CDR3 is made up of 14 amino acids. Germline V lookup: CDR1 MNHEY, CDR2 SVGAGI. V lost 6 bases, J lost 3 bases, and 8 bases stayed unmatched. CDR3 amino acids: CASRDRVESYEQYF. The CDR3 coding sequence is TGTGCCAGCAGAGACAGGGTTGAAAGCTACGAGCAGTACTTC.

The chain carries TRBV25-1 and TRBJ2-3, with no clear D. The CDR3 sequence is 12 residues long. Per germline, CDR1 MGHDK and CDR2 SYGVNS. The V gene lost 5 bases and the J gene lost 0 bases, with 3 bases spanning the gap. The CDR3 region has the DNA TGTGCCAGCAGTAACAGCACAGATACGCAGTATTTT. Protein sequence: CASSNSTDTQYF.

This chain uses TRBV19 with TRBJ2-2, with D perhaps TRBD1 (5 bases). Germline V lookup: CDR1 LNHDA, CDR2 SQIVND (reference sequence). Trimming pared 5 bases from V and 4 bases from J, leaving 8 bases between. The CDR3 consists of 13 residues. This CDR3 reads CASSLGPTGELFF. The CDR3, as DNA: TGTGCCAGTAGTCTGGGGCCCACCGGGGAGCTGTTTTTT.

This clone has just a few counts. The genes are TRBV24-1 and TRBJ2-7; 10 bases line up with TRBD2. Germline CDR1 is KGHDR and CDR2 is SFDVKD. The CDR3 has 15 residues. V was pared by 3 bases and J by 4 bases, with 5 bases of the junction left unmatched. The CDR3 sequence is CATSDPLAGVYEQYF. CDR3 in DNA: TGTGCCACCAGTGATCCCCTAGCGGGAGTGTACGAGCAGTACTTC.

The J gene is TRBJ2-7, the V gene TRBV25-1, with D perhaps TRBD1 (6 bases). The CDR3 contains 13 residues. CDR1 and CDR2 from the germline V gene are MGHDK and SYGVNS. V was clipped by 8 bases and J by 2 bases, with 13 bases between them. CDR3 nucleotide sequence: TGTGCCAGCGGCCGGGACACCGCCTACGAGCAGTACTTC. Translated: CASGRDTAYEQYF.

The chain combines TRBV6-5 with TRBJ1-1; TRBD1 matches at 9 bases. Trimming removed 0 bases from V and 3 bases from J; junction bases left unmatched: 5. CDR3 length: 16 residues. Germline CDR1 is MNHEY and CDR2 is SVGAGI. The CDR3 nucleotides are TGTGCCAGCAGTTACTCAGGGACAGGGACCGACACTGAAGCTTTCTTT. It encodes CASSYSGTGTDTEAFF.

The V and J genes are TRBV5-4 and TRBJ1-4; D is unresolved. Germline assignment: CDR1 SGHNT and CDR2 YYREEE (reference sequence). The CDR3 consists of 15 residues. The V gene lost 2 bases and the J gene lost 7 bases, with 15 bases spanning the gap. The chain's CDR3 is CASSFFGGEGEKLFF. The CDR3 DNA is TGTGCCAGCAGCTTTTTTGGTGGGGAGGGTGAAAAACTGTTTTTT.

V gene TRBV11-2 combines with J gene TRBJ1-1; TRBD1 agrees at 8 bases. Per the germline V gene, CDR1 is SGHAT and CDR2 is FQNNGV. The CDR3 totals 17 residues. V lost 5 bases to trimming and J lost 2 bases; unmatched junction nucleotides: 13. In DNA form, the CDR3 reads TGTGCCAGCAGCCCCCGTGGGGGTGACAGGGGTAACACTGAAGCTTTCTTT. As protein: CASSPRGGDRGNTEAFF.

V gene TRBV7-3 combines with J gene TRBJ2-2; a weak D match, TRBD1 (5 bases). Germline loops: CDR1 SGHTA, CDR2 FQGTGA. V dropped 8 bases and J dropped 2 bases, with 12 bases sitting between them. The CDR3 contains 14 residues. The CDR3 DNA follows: TGTGCCAGCGGACCGACAGTCAACACCGGGGAGCTGTTTTTT. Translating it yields CASGPTVNTGELFF. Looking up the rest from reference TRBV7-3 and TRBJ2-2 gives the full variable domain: GAGVSQTPSNKVTEKGKYVELRCDPISGHTALYWYRQSLGQGPEFLIYFQGTGAADDSGLPNDRFFAVRPEGSVSTLKIQRTERGDSAVYLCASGPTVNTGELFFGEGSRLTVL.

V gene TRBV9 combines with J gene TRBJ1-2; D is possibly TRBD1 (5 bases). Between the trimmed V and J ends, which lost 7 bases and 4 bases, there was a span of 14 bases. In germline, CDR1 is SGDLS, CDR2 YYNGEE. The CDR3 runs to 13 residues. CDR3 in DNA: TGTGCCAGCGGGAAGGAGGGACCCTATGGCTACACCTTC. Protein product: CASGKEGPYGYTF.

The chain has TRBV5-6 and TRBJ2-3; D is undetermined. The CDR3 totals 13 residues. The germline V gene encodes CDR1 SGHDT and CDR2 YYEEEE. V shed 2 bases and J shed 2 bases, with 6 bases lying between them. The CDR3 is CASSFQNTDTQYF. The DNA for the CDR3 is TGTGCCAGCAGCTTCCAAAACACAGATACGCAGTATTTT.

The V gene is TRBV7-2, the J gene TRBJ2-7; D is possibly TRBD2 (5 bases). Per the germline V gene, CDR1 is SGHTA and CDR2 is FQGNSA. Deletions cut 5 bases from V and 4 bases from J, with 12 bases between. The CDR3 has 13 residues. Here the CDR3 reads CASSPWSGYEQYF. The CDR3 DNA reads TGTGCCAGCAGCCCATGGTCGGGGTACGAGCAGTACTTC.

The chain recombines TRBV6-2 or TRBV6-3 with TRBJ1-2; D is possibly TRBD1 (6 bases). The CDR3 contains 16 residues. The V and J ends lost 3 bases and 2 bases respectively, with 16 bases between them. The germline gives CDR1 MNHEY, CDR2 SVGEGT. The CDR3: CASSYKQGTSNYGYTF. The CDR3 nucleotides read TGTGCCAGCAGTTATAAGCAGGGGACCTCAAACTATGGCTACACCTTC.

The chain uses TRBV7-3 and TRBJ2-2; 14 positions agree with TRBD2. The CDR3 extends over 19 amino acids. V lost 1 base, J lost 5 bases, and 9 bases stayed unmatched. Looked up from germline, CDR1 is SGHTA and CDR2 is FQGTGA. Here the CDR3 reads CASSLIGLAGGGGTGELFF. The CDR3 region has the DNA TGTGCCAGCAGCTTAATCGGACTAGCGGGAGGAGGAGGGACCGGGGAGCTGTTTTTT.

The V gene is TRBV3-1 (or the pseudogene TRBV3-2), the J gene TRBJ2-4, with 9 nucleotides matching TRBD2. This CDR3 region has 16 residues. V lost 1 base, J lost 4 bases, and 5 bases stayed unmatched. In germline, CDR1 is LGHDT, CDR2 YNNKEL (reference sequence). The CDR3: CASSQGAGGGKNIQYF. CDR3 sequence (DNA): TGTGCCAGCAGCCAAGGAGCGGGGGGCGGGAAAAACATTCAGTACTTC.

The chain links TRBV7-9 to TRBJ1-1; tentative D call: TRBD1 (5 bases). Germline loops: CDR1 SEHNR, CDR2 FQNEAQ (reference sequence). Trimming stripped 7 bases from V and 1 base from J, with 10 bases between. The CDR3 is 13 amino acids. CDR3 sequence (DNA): TGTGCCAGCACCTGGGGGGGGAACACTGAAGCTTTCTTT. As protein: CASTWGGNTEAFF.

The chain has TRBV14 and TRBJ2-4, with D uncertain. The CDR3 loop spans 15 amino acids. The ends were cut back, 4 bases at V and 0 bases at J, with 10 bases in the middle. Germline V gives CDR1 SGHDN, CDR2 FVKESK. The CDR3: CASSPRGLAKNIQYF. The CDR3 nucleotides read TGTGCCAGCAGCCCAAGAGGATTAGCCAAAAACATTCAGTACTTC.

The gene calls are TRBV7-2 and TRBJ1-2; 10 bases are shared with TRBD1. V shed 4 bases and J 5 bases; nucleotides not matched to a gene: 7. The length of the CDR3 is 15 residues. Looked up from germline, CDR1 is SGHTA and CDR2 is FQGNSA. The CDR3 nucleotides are TGTGCCAGCAGCTGGGCGGACAGGGGGTTTTATGGCTACACCTTC. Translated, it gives CASSWADRGFYGYTF.

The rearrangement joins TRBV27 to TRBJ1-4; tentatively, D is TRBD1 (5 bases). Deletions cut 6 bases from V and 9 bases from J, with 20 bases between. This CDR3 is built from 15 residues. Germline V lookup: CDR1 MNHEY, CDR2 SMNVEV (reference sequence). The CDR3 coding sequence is TGTGCCAGCAGGAACCGGGACCCTGGGAATAAAAAACTGTTTTTT. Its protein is CASRNRDPGNKKLFF.

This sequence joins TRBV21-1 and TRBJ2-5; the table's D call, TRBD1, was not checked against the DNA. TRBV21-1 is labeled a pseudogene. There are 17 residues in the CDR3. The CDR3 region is CASSKARDRGRGETQYF. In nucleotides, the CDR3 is TGTGCCAGCAGCAAAGCAAGGGACAGGGGGCGGGGAGAGACCCAGTACTTC.

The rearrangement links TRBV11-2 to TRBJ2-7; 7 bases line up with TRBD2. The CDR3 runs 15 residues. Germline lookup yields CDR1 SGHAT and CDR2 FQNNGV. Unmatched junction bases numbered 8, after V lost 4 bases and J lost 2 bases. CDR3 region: CASSSPVGGAYEQYF. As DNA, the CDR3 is TGTGCCAGCAGCTCCCCCGTTGGGGGGGCCTACGAGCAGTACTTC.

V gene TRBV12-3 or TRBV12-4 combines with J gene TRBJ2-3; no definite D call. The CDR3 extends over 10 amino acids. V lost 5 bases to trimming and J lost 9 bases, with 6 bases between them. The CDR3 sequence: CASSIGTQYF. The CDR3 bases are TGTGCCAGCAGTATCGGGACGCAGTATTTT.

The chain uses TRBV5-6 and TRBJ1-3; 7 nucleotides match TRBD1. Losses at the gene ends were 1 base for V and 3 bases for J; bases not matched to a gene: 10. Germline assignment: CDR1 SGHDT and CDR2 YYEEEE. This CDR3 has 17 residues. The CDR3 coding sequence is TGTGCCAGCAGCTTGCCAACCGGGACAGTGGGTGGAAACACCATATATTTT. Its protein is CASSLPTGTVGGNTIYF.